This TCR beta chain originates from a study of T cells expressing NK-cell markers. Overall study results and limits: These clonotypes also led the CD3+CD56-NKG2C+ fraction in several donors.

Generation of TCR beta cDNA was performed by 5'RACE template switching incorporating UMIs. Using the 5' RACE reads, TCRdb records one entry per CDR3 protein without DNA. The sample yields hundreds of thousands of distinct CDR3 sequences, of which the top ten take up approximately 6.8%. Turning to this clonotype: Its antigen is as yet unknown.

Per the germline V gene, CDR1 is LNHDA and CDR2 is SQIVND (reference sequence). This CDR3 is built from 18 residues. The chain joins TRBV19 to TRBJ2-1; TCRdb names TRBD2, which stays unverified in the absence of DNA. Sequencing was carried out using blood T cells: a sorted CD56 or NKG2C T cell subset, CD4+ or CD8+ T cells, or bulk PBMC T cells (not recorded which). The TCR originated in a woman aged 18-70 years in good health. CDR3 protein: CASSLTHNGLAGPNEQFF.